The 32 T cell receptor beta chains given below trace back to one sample, sequenced in a study of CD8 T cells in ankylosing spondylitis. One entry per CDR3 protein results from TCRdb running MiXCR on the 5' RACE reads. The sample carries approximately 180,000 distinct CDR3 sequences, roughly 18% recorded once. The specimen was blood, either unsorted or a sorted T cell fraction (not recorded which). The receptors shown here come from a male donor aged 10-29 years with ankylosing spondylitis or in good health (not recorded which).

The rearrangement uses TRBV28 and TRBJ2-5; 7 positions agree with TRBD2. The CDR3 consists of 11 residues. Trimming removed 7 bases from V and 5 bases from J; junction bases left unmatched: 1. Germline V gene sequence: CDR1 MDHEN, CDR2 SYDVKM. The CDR3 bases are TGTGCCAGCACCGGGGGGGAGACCCAGTACTTC. Encoded protein: CASTGGETQYF. Variable domain in full (rest from reference TRBV28 and TRBJ2-5): DVKVTQSSRYLVKRTGEKVFLECVQDMDHENMFWYRQDPGLGLRLIYFSYDVKMKEKGDIPEGYSVSREKKERFSLILESASTNQTSMYLCASTGGETQYFGPGTRLLVL.

In its sample, this clonotype was seen many times. The CDR3 coding sequence is TGCAGCGCTGGACAGACCCAAGAGACCCAGTACTTC. It encodes CSAGQTQETQYF. V gene TRBV29-1 combines with J gene TRBJ2-5, with a weak D call TRBD1 (6 bases). V shed 7 bases and J shed 1 base, with 10 bases lying between them. The CDR3 loop spans 12 amino acids. From germline, CDR1 is SQVTM and CDR2 ANQGSEA.

This clonotype has ten or more counts. The chain combines TRBV6-5 with TRBJ2-1; 7 nucleotides align to TRBD1. Germline V gene data show CDR1 as MNHEY and CDR2 as SVGAGI. CDR3 length: 15 residues. V lost 0 bases, J lost 4 bases, and 3 bases stayed unmatched. DNA for the CDR3: TGTGCCAGCAGTTACTCCGGGACAGTATACAATGAGCAGTTCTTC. It yields the protein CASSYSGTVYNEQFF.

This chain joins TRBV6-2 or TRBV6-3 and TRBJ2-5; D gene uncertain. The V gene lost 0 bases and the J gene lost 4 bases, with 3 bases spanning the gap. Germline assignment: CDR1 MNHEY and CDR2 SVGEGT. CDR3 length: 12 residues. This CDR3 reads CASSYSAETQYF. CDR3 DNA sequence: TGTGCCAGCAGTTACTCTGCAGAGACCCAGTACTTC.

On this clonotype itself: An end of the junction does not agree with germline; a read error may underlie this. The CDR3 DNA follows: TGTTTGGGGATGCGAGACAATGAGCAGTTCTTC. Translated: CLGMRDNEQFF. The J gene is TRBJ2-1, the V gene TRBV29-1; D unresolved. In germline, CDR1 is SQVTM, CDR2 ANQGSEA. The CDR3 is made up of 11 amino acids.

Ten or more counts support this clonotype. The rearrangement uses TRBV5-1 and TRBJ2-1, with 10 bases matching TRBD2. Unmatched junction bases numbered 6, after V lost 4 bases and J lost 8 bases. This CDR3 is 14 amino acids long. Germline V gives CDR1 SGHRS, CDR2 YFSETQ. The DNA of the CDR3 is TGCGCCAGCAGCCCAGCGGGAGGGCCCCATGAGCAGTTCTTC. Its protein is CASSPAGGPHEQFF.

This clonotype has more than one count but fewer than ten. The chain combines TRBV20-1 with TRBJ2-1; 7 bases match TRBD1. Germline V gene data show CDR1 as DFQATT and CDR2 as SNEGSKA (reference sequence). CDR3 size: 14 residues. Unmatched junction bases numbered 4, after V lost 3 bases and J lost 2 bases. The CDR3, as DNA: TGCAGTGCTAGGGGACAGTCTACCTACAATGAGCAGTTCTTC. Its translation is CSARGQSTYNEQFF.

This clonotype was counted at least ten times. The V gene is TRBV20-1, the J gene TRBJ2-5; D is unclear. V was pared by 0 bases and J by 4 bases, with 3 bases between. This CDR3 contains 11 residues. Germline V gives CDR1 DFQATT, CDR2 SNEGSKA (reference sequence). The CDR3 loop is CSARDVETQYF. The CDR3 nucleotides are TGCAGTGCTAGAGATGTAGAGACCCAGTACTTC.

This chain links TRBV7-2 with TRBJ2-7; D is uncertain. Germline CDR1 reads SGHTA; CDR2 reads FQGNSA. The ends were cut back, 5 bases at V and 2 bases at J, with 10 bases in the middle. This CDR3 has 13 residues. The CDR3 sequence: CASSPRTAYEQYF. CDR3 DNA: TGTGCCAGCAGCCCACGGACGGCCTACGAGCAGTACTTC.

This rearrangement joins TRBV27 to TRBJ2-7; D may match TRBD1 or TRBD2 (5 bases each). The germline V and J ends were trimmed by 2 bases and 4 bases, with 12 bases remaining between them. The CDR3 has 14 residues. Germline V lookup: CDR1 MNHEY, CDR2 SMNVEV (reference sequence). CDR3 nucleotides: TGTGCCAGCAGTTTAGGGACCGAGGGGTACGAGCAGTACTTC. Protein product: CASSLGTEGYEQYF.

This clonotype was observed a handful of times. The genes are TRBV9 and TRBJ2-2; D unclear. Trimming removed 4 bases at V and 10 bases at J, with 17 bases between. Germline V gives CDR1 SGDLS, CDR2 YYNGEE. This CDR3 region has 14 residues. The CDR3 DNA reads as TGTGCCAGCAGCCCCCCTGGGTATAACGAGGAGCTGTTTTTT. The encoded protein is CASSPPGYNEELFF.

This clonotype has ten or more counts. The J gene is TRBJ2-3, the V gene TRBV7-9; D is unclear. CDR3 length equals 14 residues. The V end lost 1 base, the J end lost 3 bases, and 8 bases lay between the germline ends. The germline V gene encodes CDR1 SEHNR and CDR2 FQNEAQ (reference sequence). The CDR3 spells CASSLVARTDTQYF. In nucleotides, the CDR3 is TGTGCCAGCAGCTTAGTTGCTCGGACAGATACGCAGTATTTT. The full variable domain, completed using reference TRBV7-9 and TRBJ2-3, is DTGVSQNPRHKITKRGQNVTFRCDPISEHNRLYWYRQTLGQGPEFLTYFQNEAQLEKSRLLSDRFSAERPKGSFSTLEIQRTEQGDSAMYLCASSLVARTDTQYFGPGTRLTVL.

This clonotype was observed many times. The V and J genes are TRBV7-2 and TRBJ2-6; D gene uncertain. The V and J ends lost 5 bases and 2 bases respectively, with 13 bases between them. Germline-derived CDR1 and CDR2 are SGHTA and FQGNSA. There are 16 residues in the CDR3. CDR3 nucleotide sequence: TGTGCCAGCAGCCTTCAAGGAACGGCTGGGGCCAACGTCCTGACTTTC. This sequence encodes CASSLQGTAGANVLTF.

This chain uses TRBV10-3 with TRBJ2-3; the match to TRBD1 covers 10 bases. This CDR3 has 14 amino acids. Germline trimming cut 6 bases from V and 2 bases from J; bases unmatched to any gene: 2. Germline lookup yields CDR1 ENHRY and CDR2 SYGVKD. In nucleotides, the CDR3 is TGTGCCATCAGCGGGACAGGGGCCACAGATACGCAGTATTTT. This gives the protein CAISGTGATDTQYF.

Ten or more counts support this clonotype. The V gene is TRBV7-7, the J gene TRBJ2-7; TRBD2 matches at 7 bases. Germline trimming cut 5 bases from V and 4 bases from J; bases unmatched to any gene: 5. The CDR3 length is 13 residues. The germline V gene encodes CDR1 SSHAT and CDR2 FNYEAQ (reference sequence). In DNA, the CDR3 is TGTGCCAGCAGCCCGGGGGGTTTGTACGAGCAGTACTTC. Its protein is CASSPGGLYEQYF. The whole variable domain, remainder taken from reference TRBV7-7 and TRBJ2-7, is GAGVSQSPRYKVTKRGQDVTLRCDPISSHATLYWYQQALGQGPEFLTYFNYEAQPDKSGLPSDRFSAERPEGSISTLTIQRTEQRDSAMYRCASSPGGLYEQYFGPGTRLTVT.

This clonotype was seen at least ten times. The chain uses TRBV7-2 and TRBJ2-5; D possibly corresponds to TRBD1 (7 bases). Germline V gene sequence: CDR1 SGHTA, CDR2 FQGNSA. V lost 9 bases and J 5 bases, leaving 22 bases between the germline ends. The CDR3 runs 15 residues. CDR3 sequence (DNA): TGTGCCAGTAATCAGGGGGGCCTGACTTTGGAGACCCAGTACTTC. Protein product: CASNQGGLTLETQYF.

The V and J genes are TRBV6-2 or TRBV6-3 and TRBJ2-2; no clear D gene. This CDR3 region has 13 residues. Germline V gives CDR1 MNHEY, CDR2 SVGEGT. V dropped 7 bases and J dropped 2 bases, with 8 bases sitting between them. The CDR3 spells CASTTSNTGELFF. The CDR3 DNA sequence: TGTGCCAGCACTACCAGTAACACCGGGGAGCTGTTTTTT.

In this sample, this clonotype turned up many times. The rearrangement uses TRBV29-1 and TRBJ2-2; 8 nucleotides line up with TRBD1. Unmatched junction bases numbered 22, after V lost 7 bases and J lost 6 bases. The CDR3 consists of 18 residues. The germline CDR1 and CDR2 sequences are SQVTM and ANQGSEA. This CDR3 reads CSAWGLGQGAKLAGELFF. The CDR3 region has the DNA TGCAGCGCCTGGGGATTAGGACAGGGCGCGAAGTTAGCCGGGGAGCTGTTTTTT.

This clonotype has at least ten counts. The chain employs TRBV5-1 and TRBJ1-2; 10 nucleotides line up with TRBD1. This CDR3 is 17 amino acids long. Germline assignment: CDR1 SGHRS and CDR2 YFSETQ. Unmatched junction bases numbered 15, after V lost 4 bases and J lost 6 bases. DNA of the CDR3: TGCGCCAGCAGCCTCCGGGACAGGGGTACGGATAGGGATGGCTACACCTTC. Its translation: CASSLRDRGTDRDGYTF.

The V and J genes are TRBV10-3 and TRBJ2-5; TRBD2 matches at 8 bases. Per the germline V gene, CDR1 is ENHRY and CDR2 is SYGVKD. V trimming: 3 bases; J trimming: 5 bases; junction bases outside the gene matches: 5. The CDR3 loop spans 14 amino acids. The CDR3 sequence is CAISDGLATETQYF. CDR3 nucleotides: TGTGCCATCAGTGACGGACTAGCCACGGAGACCCAGTACTTC.

This clonotype occurred many times. The V gene is TRBV10-3, the J gene TRBJ2-1, with 8 bases matching TRBD2. With V trimmed by 4 bases and J by 0 bases, 5 bases remained unmatched. The CDR3 extends over 16 amino acids. The germline V gene has CDR1 ENHRY and CDR2 SYGVKD. CDR3 protein: CAISAGGRNSYNEQFF. CDR3 coding DNA: TGTGCCATCAGTGCGGGCGGGAGGAACTCCTACAATGAGCAGTTCTTC.

In this sample, this clonotype turned up many times. V gene TRBV19 combines with J gene TRBJ2-3; D not resolved. Trimming took off 3 bases at V and 1 base at J, with 11 bases between the two ends. Per germline, CDR1 LNHDA and CDR2 SQIVND (reference sequence). The CDR3 covers 15 residues. The chain's CDR3 is CASSIGLVGTDTQYF. CDR3 DNA: TGTGCCAGTAGTATTGGGCTAGTCGGCACAGATACGCAGTATTTT.

This clonotype came up many times. The chain carries TRBV3-1 and TRBJ2-5, with TRBD2 matching 11 bases. The CDR3 totals 15 residues. The germline CDR1 and CDR2 sequences are LGHDT and YNNKEL (reference sequence). V trimming: 5 bases; J trimming: 1 base; junction bases outside the gene matches: 3. CDR3 loop: CASSALAGGQETQYF. CDR3 DNA sequence: TGTGCCAGCAGCGCCCTAGCGGGAGGCCAAGAGACCCAGTACTTC.

This clonotype showed up many times. J is TRBJ2-1 and V is TRBV5-1; 7 bases match TRBD2. Germline CDR1 and CDR2: SGHRS and YFSETQ. V gave up 2 bases and J gave up 4 bases; unmatched junction bases: 3. The CDR3 runs 14 residues. The CDR3 reads CASSLPSGYNEQFF. Written as DNA, the CDR3 is TGCGCCAGCAGCTTACCTAGCGGATACAATGAGCAGTTCTTC.

The table lists this clonotype with many counts. The chain has TRBV5-4 and TRBJ2-1; 7 positions agree with TRBD2. There are 16 residues in the CDR3. Unmatched junction bases numbered 18, after V lost 5 bases and J lost 10 bases. CDR1 and CDR2 from the germline V gene are SGHNT and YYREEE (reference sequence). CDR3 nucleotides: TGTGCCAGCAGACTTTCCGGATCCGGGACTAAAGGGGAGCAGTTCTTC. Translated: CASRLSGSGTKGEQFF. Supplemented by reference TRBV5-4 and TRBJ2-1, the full variable domain reads ETGVTQSPTHLIKTRGQQVTLRCSSQSGHNTVSWYQQALGQGPQFIFQYYREEENGRGNFPPRFSGLQFPNYSSELNVNALELDDSALYLCASRLSGSGTKGEQFFGPGTRLTVL.

The chain combines TRBV20-1 with TRBJ2-1; D unresolved. Per germline, CDR1 DFQATT and CDR2 SNEGSKA (reference sequence). CDR3 size: 11 residues. V shed 3 bases and J shed 8 bases, with 8 bases lying between them. CDR3 region: CSASLGYEQFF. The CDR3, as DNA: TGCAGTGCTAGTTTAGGGTATGAGCAGTTCTTC.

This clonotype was seen repeatedly, ten times or more. The chain is built from TRBV11-2 and TRBJ1-1, with unresolved D. Germline V CDR1 and CDR2: SGHAT, FQNNGV. CDR3 length: 13 residues. V was cut by 5 bases and J by 3 bases, with 10 bases left in between. The chain's CDR3 is CASSLPGHTEAFF. Here the CDR3 DNA reads TGTGCCAGCAGCCTTCCAGGCCACACTGAAGCTTTCTTT.

This clonotype has at least ten counts. This CDR3 is CASSLHATRQYV. DNA for the CDR3: TGTGCCAGCAGTTTACATGCAACCAGGCAGTACGTC. The J gene is TRBJ2-7, the V gene TRBV12-3 or TRBV12-4; no reliable D call. This CDR3 spans 12 amino acids. Trimming pared 2 bases from V and 9 bases from J, leaving 11 bases between.

This clonotype was counted many times. This sequence joins TRBV29-1 and TRBJ2-2; no reliable D call. The germline V gene has CDR1 SQVTM and CDR2 ANQGSEA. V was trimmed by 4 bases and J by 3 bases, leaving 9 bases between them. The CDR3 totals 13 residues. The CDR3 here is CSVGGVHTGELFF. The CDR3 nucleotides read TGCAGCGTTGGAGGTGTTCACACCGGGGAGCTGTTTTTT.

About this clonotype itself: One end of the junction does not line up with germline, which may come from a read error. The chain uses TRBV10-3 and TRBJ2-1; weak D call: TRBD2 (5 bases). This CDR3 has 11 residues. Germline V lookup: CDR1 ENHRY, CDR2 SYGVKD. In nucleotides, the CDR3 is TGTGCCATCGGTGAGCGGACCGAGCAGTTCTTC. Protein product: CAIGERTEQFF.

This clonotype was detected ten times or more. This sequence joins TRBV14 and TRBJ1-5; possibly TRBD1 for D (5 bases). The CDR3 runs 14 residues. From germline, CDR1 is SGHDN and CDR2 FVKESK. Deletions cut 5 bases from V and 0 bases from J, with 8 bases between. The CDR3 here is CASSRGGSNQPQHF. The CDR3, as DNA: TGTGCCAGCAGCAGGGGAGGTAGCAATCAGCCCCAGCATTTT.

In this sample, this clonotype turned up many times. This rearrangement joins TRBV12-3 or TRBV12-4 to TRBJ2-2, with 7 bases aligning to TRBD2. CDR3 length: 15 residues. The ends lost 2 bases at V and 6 bases at J; junction bases unmatched: 6. CDR3 residues: CASSLKAGSAGELFF. The CDR3 DNA reads TGTGCCAGCAGTTTAAAAGCGGGAAGCGCCGGGGAGCTGTTTTTT.